This T cell receptor beta chain appears in the sequencing data of a study of blood T cell repertoires in COVID-19. Study summary: Samples came from the United States, Italy and Spain, spanning acute and convalescent COVID-19. T cells, B-cell-depleted T cells, or PBMCs supplied cDNA or gDNA.

Original processing methods: Amplification of reference gene primers was used by the study to estimate nucleated cell counts. Data came from immunoSEQ multiplex PCR; TCRdb stores just in-frame clones and leaves some out. V, J and clone size reflect that table, while D and trimming were determined from the DNA. The table has roughly 15,000 clones, around nine tenths seen once. The TCR was taken from a human donor with active COVID-19. The donor label of this sample is uncertain. Sequencing was performed on peripheral blood.

In nucleotides, the CDR3 is TGCGCCAGCAGCTTGGCCCGGGGGAGAGACGAGCAGTACTTC. Protein: CASSLARGRDEQYF. The gene calls are TRBV5-1 and TRBJ2-7; weak D call: TRBD2 (6 bases). Trimming removed 0 bases at V and 5 bases at J, with 12 bases between. Per the germline V gene, CDR1 is SGHRS and CDR2 is YFSETQ. CDR3 size: 14 residues.